This T cell receptor beta chain originates from a study of T cells in Graves' hyperthyroidism and ophthalmopathy. Study results and limitations: Most expanded thyroid clonotypes above 0.001 also appeared in blood.

RNA transcripts gave rise to amplified TCR beta CDR3 regions. First-round RT-PCR of the TCR CDR3 relied on the HTBI primer set. TCRdb independently ran MiXCR on the multiplex PCR reads; one entry per CDR3 protein. This table has a few hundred thousand distinct CDR3 sequences, approximately 15% appearing once. The CDR3 sequence is 14 residues long. V shed 4 bases and J shed 1 base, with 10 bases lying between them. This clonotype was counted many times. The antigen is undetermined. Pregnant or lactating patients were excluded, as were those with uncontrolled infection or other autoimmune disease. Extraction of PBMCs used roughly 9.3 ml of fresh peripheral blood.

This receptor was obtained from a young woman with Graves' hyperthyroidism. The chain employs TRBV12-3 or TRBV12-4 and TRBJ2-5; a possible D gene is TRBD2 (6 bases). Sequencing was performed on blood. The CDR3, as DNA: TGTGCCAGCAGTTCTAGCGCCCGCCAAGAGACCCAGTACTTC. Its protein is CASSSSARQETQYF.